This record looks at one TCR beta chain sequence and its context. The CDR3 has 16 residues. Germline CDR1 and CDR2: LNHDA and SQIVND (reference sequence). V lost 2 bases and J 0 bases, leaving 11 bases between the germline ends. The data derive from a study of blood T cell repertoires in COVID-19. Study overall: Sites across the United States, Italy and Spain contributed samples from acute and convalescent COVID-19. PBMCs, B-cell-depleted T cells, or T cells were the source of the cDNA or gDNA that made up the material.

Patients in Seattle were enrolled during active infection, then followed longitudinally. Clones were sequenced by immunoSEQ multiplex PCR, and TCRdb holds only the in-frame ones, with some missing. Counted here are a few hundred thousand clones, around 87% occurring once; the ten biggest clones make up under 1.1%. Source material: peripheral blood. This TCR was sampled from a woman between 40 and 50 years old with COVID-19, enrolled during active disease. The chain has TRBV19 and TRBJ1-5, with no clear D. CDR3: CASSIISPPSNQPQHF. The CDR3 DNA reads TGTGCCAGTAGTATAATTAGTCCTCCTAGCAATCAGCCCCAGCATTTT.